This T cell receptor (beta chain) was recorded in a study of CD8+ T cells in alopecia areata. It was cDNA, reverse transcribed from extracted RNA, that served as the sequencing template. Profiling relied on immunoSEQ multiplex PCR, and the TCRdb table lists in-frame clones only, not all of them. The sample comprises some 120,000 clones, roughly 50% of which are singletons, and 9% to 15% rests with the top ten. Stated treatment: oral pan-JAK inhibitor, 5-10 mg twice daily. The V gene's germline CDR1 is SQVTM and CDR2 ANQGSEA. The ends were cut back, 7 bases at V and 0 bases at J, with 9 bases in the middle. This CDR3 has 12 amino acids.

Source: CD8+ T cells sorted from blood, taken at week 24, from a patient treated with tofacitinib. The chain uses TRBV29-1 and TRBJ1-1; D is unresolved. The receptor was isolated from a human donor with alopecia areata. CDR3 in DNA: TGCAGCGGGCACCTTATGAACACTGAAGCTTTCTTT. Translating gives CSGHLMNTEAFF.